The 13 T cell receptor beta chains reported below all come from one sample, sequenced in a study of T cell clusters in autoimmune cytopenias. TRB was amplified from 250 ng of peripheral blood genomic DNA per sample. One tube held mixed TRB-A and TRB-B primer pools for touch-down PCR. Reprocessing the multiplex PCR reads, TCRdb reports a single entry for every CDR3 protein and omits DNA. The table lists under 8,500 distinct CDR3 sequences. The specimen was peripheral blood. The receptors here all came from a human donor with an autoimmune cytopenia or autoimmune hepatitis (not recorded which).

The V and J genes are TRBV20-1 and TRBJ1-1. Germline lookup yields CDR1 DFQATT and CDR2 SNEGSKA (reference sequence). This CDR3 spans 14 amino acids. The CDR3 protein is CSARDRRKNTEAFF.

This clonotype shows up as medium-sized by frequency. The CDR3 region is CASSSGLNEQFF. The chain couples TRBV5-6 to TRBJ2-1; TCRdb selects TRBD2, and the lack of DNA leaves this call unchecked. The CDR3 runs 12 residues. Per germline, CDR1 SGHDT and CDR2 YYEEEE.

The chain uses TRBV6-1 and TRBJ2-3; there is no DNA to check the TCRdb D call of TRBD1. The CDR3 spans 14 residues. The germline V gene has CDR1 MNHNS and CDR2 SASEGT. This chain's CDR3 is CASSSGLRTGTQYF.

Its frequency marks this clonotype as medium-sized. The genes are TRBV6-6 and TRBJ2-5. In germline, CDR1 is MNHNY, CDR2 SVGAGI (reference sequence). The CDR3 sequence is 14 residues long. CDR3 sequence reads: CASSYLNPQETQYF.

V is TRBV24-1 and J is TRBJ2-1; without DNA, the TCRdb call of TRBD1 cannot be checked. The CDR3 runs to 14 residues. The germline CDR1 and CDR2 sequences are KGHDR and SFDVKD. The CDR3 is CATSDQTRGLRQFF.

According to its frequency, this clonotype is medium-sized. The V call is TRBV6-5, the J call TRBJ2-7; no DNA is available, so the TRBD2 call from TCRdb remains unchecked. The CDR3 consists of 16 residues. Germline CDR1 MNHEY, CDR2 SVGAGI. CDR3 loop: CASSTRFGRDSYEQYF.

By frequency, this clonotype is medium-sized. The V call is TRBV19, the J call TRBJ1-2; the TCRdb D gene call, TRBD1, has no DNA to confirm it. The CDR3 covers 14 residues. CDR1 LNHDA and CDR2 SQIVND come from the germline V gene (reference sequence). CDR3 in amino acids: CASKKQGARYGYTF.

According to its frequency, this clonotype is medium-sized. This chain uses TRBV6-6 with TRBJ1-2; TCRdb indicates TRBD1, and absent DNA this call remains unverified. Germline V gene sequence: CDR1 MNHNY, CDR2 SVGAGI (reference sequence). The CDR3 totals 14 residues. CDR3 sequence reads: CASSYEVRGYGYTF.

This clonotype is called medium-sized based on its frequency. V is TRBV19 and J is TRBJ1-4; TCRdb lists TRBD1, though no DNA is available to test this call. The CDR3 has 14 residues. Germline-derived CDR1 and CDR2 are LNHDA and SQIVND (reference sequence). The CDR3 region is CASSIVGTAPKLFF. The entire variable domain, with the rest obtained from reference TRBV19 and TRBJ1-4, is as follows: DGGITQSPKYLFRKEGQNVTLSCEQNLNHDAMYWYRQDPGQGLRLIYYSQIVNDFQKGDIAEGYSVSREKKESFPLTVTSAQKNPTAFYLCASSIVGTAPKLFFGSGTQLSVL.

This clonotype registers medium-sized by frequency. V is TRBV12-3 or TRBV12-4 and J is TRBJ1-5; TCRdb indicates TRBD1, and absent DNA this call remains unverified. The CDR3 totals 14 residues. This chain's CDR3 is CASSLTGLNQPQHF.

According to its frequency, this clonotype is medium-sized. The rearrangement joins TRBV12-3 or TRBV12-4 to TRBJ2-2. CDR3 length: 14 amino acids. CDR3 region: CASSDGLNTGELFF.

The rearrangement uses TRBV5-1 and TRBJ2-2; TCRdb indicates TRBD2, and absent DNA this call remains unverified. This CDR3 is 15 amino acids long. Looked up from germline, CDR1 is SGHRS and CDR2 is YFSETQ. CDR3 in amino acids: CASSLETSGTGELFF.

The chain links TRBV18 to TRBJ1-6. Germline CDR1 reads KGHSH; CDR2 reads LQKENI. The CDR3 totals 14 residues. CDR3 amino acids: CASSPKHQDSPLHF.